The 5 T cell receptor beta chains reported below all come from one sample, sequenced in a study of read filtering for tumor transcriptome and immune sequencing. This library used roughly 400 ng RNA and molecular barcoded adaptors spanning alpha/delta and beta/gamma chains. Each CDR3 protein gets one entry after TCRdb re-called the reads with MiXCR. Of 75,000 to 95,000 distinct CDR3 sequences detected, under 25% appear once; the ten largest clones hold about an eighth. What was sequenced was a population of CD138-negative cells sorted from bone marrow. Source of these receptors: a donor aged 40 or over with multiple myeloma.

CDR3 DNA sequence: TGTGCCTGGCAGGGAAGTTGGGGCGAGCAGTACTTC. As protein: CAWQGSWGEQYF. This rearrangement joins TRBV28 to TRBJ2-7; weak D call: TRBD1 (5 bases). Germline values: CDR1 MDHEN, CDR2 SYDVKM. CDR3 length equals 12 residues. V shed 11 bases and J shed 6 bases, with 17 bases lying between them.

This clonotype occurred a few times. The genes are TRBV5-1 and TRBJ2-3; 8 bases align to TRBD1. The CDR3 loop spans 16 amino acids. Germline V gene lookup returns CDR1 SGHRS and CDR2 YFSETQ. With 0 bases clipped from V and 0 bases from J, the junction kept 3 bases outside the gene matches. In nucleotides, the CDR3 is TGCGCCAGCAGCTTGGGGACAGGGTCTAGCACAGATACGCAGTATTTT. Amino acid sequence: CASSLGTGSSTDTQYF.

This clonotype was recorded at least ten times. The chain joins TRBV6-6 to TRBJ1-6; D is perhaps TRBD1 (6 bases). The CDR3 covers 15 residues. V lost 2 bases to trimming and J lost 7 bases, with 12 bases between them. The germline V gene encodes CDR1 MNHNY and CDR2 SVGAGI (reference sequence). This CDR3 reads CASSYQVGGNSPLHF. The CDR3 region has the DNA TGTGCCAGCAGTTACCAGGTGGGGGGCAATTCACCCCTCCACTTT.

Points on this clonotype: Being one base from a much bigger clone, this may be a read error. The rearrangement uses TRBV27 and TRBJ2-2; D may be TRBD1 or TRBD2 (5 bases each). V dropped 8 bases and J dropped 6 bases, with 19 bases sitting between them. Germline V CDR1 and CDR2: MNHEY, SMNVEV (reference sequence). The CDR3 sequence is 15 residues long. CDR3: CASRRWGLGAGELFF. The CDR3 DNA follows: TGTGCCAGCCGACGATGGGGGTTAGGCGCCGGGGAGCTGTTTTTT.

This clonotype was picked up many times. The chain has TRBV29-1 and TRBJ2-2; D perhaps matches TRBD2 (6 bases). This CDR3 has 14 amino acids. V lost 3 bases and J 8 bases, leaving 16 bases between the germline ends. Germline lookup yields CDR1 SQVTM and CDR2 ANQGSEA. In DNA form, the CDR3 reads TGCAGCGTTGAGGACTATCTGCGACCGGGGGAGCTGTTTTTT. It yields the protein CSVEDYLRPGELFF.